This entry lists 31 T cell receptor beta chains sequenced from one sample in a study of blood T cells in healthy people across ages (dated by TCRdb to between 2014 and 2017). The library was generated by 5' RACE. Sequencing instrument: Illumina HiSeq 2500. The second PCR ran for about 7 to 11 cycles and used a J-beta primer mix along with a sample-barcoded 5' primer. TCRdb reprocessed the public reads (quality trimming at Q25 with fastp, clone calling with MiXCR) and kept in-frame beta chains. CDR3 protein sequences are deduplicated, and each keeps its most common genes and DNA. The sample table contains 800,000 to 950,000 distinct CDR3 sequences; only one count was recorded for roughly 29% of them. The ten largest clones represent around 9.6% of the sample. This sample also belongs to another study, concerning T cells of mothers and their children.

Sequenced sample: blood. The receptors were sampled from a woman aged 40 to 50 in good health.

This chain connects TRBV6-2 or TRBV6-3 to TRBJ1-1; 8 bases match TRBD1. The CDR3 is made up of 14 amino acids. Germline lookup yields CDR1 MNHEY and CDR2 SVGEGT. The V and J ends lost 4 bases and 5 bases, in that order; junction bases with no gene match: 6. The CDR3 here is CASSFATGGTEAFF. The CDR3, as DNA: TGTGCCAGCAGTTTTGCCACAGGGGGAACTGAAGCTTTCTTT.

Concerning this clonotype itself: This may stem from a read error, because a much larger clone lies one nucleotide away. This chain uses TRBV7-6 with TRBJ2-4; tentative D call: TRBD1 (6 bases). Germline loops: CDR1 SGHVS, CDR2 FNYEAQ. CDR3 size: 15 residues. V lost 4 bases and J 13 bases, leaving 23 bases between the germline ends. The CDR3 here is CASSSTGLSYNEQYF. DNA for the CDR3: TGTGCCAGCAGCTCAACAGGGCTATCCTACAATGAGCAGTACTTC.

This clonotype is a singleton in its sample. The CDR3 carries no conserved terminal phenylalanine or tryptophan, so it likely arises from a read error. V is TRBV20-1 and J is TRBJ2-2, with D possibly being TRBD1 or TRBD2 (5 bases each). Trimming shortened V by 6 bases and J by 3 bases, and 14 bases separated the two germline ends. CDR3 length equals 14 residues. CDR1 is DFQATT, CDR2 SNEGSKA, per germline (reference sequence). This CDR3 is CSATRDPYTGELFC. The CDR3 DNA sequence: TGCAGTGCCACTCGGGACCCATACACCGGGGAGCTGTTTTGT.

Notes on this clonotype: This may stem from a read error, because a much larger clone lies one nucleotide away. The chain has TRBV14 and TRBJ2-6; D is possibly TRBD1 (5 bases). CDR1 is SGHDN, CDR2 FVKESK, per germline. This CDR3 has 15 amino acids. The CDR3 here is CASSQDLSGANVPTF. The CDR3 DNA follows: TGTGCCAGCAGCCAAGACCTTTCTGGGGCCAACGTCCCGACTTTC.

V is TRBV27 and J is TRBJ2-7; the D call may be TRBD1 or TRBD2 (6 bases each). The CDR3 spans 14 residues. In germline, CDR1 is MNHEY, CDR2 SMNVEV (reference sequence). V lost 2 bases and J 5 bases, leaving 13 bases between the germline ends. The CDR3 region is CASSLGGGFNEQYF. Here the CDR3 DNA reads TGTGCCAGCAGTTTAGGAGGGGGATTCAACGAGCAGTACTTC.

About this clonotype itself: Since a much larger clone is just one base distant, this may be a read error. The chain is built from TRBV7-3 and TRBJ2-4, with 7 bases lining up with TRBD1. There are 16 residues in the CDR3. The V segment lost 5 bases and the J segment 13 bases; nucleotides outside the gene matches: 20. In germline, CDR1 is SGHTA, CDR2 FQGTGA. The CDR3, as DNA: TGTGCCAGCAGCCCAAACAGGGGAAGCTCCTACAATGAGCAGTACTTC. Protein product: CASSPNRGSSYNEQYF. Looking up the rest from reference TRBV7-3 and TRBJ2-4 gives the full variable domain: GAGVSQTPSNKVTEKGKYVELRCDPISGHTALYWYRQSLGQGPEFLIYFQGTGAADDSGLPNDRFFAVRPEGSVSTLKIQRTERGDSAVYLCASSPNRGSSYNEQYFGAGTRLSVL.

The chain combines TRBV5-1 with TRBJ2-4, with D perhaps given as TRBD1 or TRBD2 (6 bases each). Germline values: CDR1 SGHRS, CDR2 YFSETQ. The length of the CDR3 is 12 residues. V was shortened by 0 bases and J by 15 bases, with 13 bases between the two germline ends. This chain's CDR3 is CASSLEVGGRYF. Here the CDR3 DNA reads TGCGCCAGCAGCTTGGAAGTTGGGGGGCGGTACTTC. Combining the CDR3 with reference TRBV5-1 and TRBJ2-4 gives the whole variable domain KAGVTQTPRYLIKTRGQQVTLSCSPISGHRSVSWYQQTPGQGLQFLFEYFSETQRNKGNFPGRFSGRQFSNSRSEMNVSTLELGDSALYLCASSLEVGGRYFGAGTRLSVL.

The table lists this clonotype with many counts. V and J are TRBV11-1 and TRBJ2-1; a possible D gene is TRBD1 (6 bases). Per germline, CDR1 SGHAT and CDR2 FQDESV (reference sequence). This CDR3 spans 14 amino acids. Trimming stripped 6 bases from V and 3 bases from J, with 12 bases between. The DNA for the CDR3 is TGTGCCAGCAGTCCGGGACACTTCTACAATGAGCAGTTCTTC. Translating it yields CASSPGHFYNEQFF.

Comment on this clonotype: A much larger clone is a single base away; this may be a read error. The chain recombines TRBV2 with TRBJ2-4; the D gene is possibly TRBD1 (6 bases). The assigned J gene may be wrong: the sequence end matches TRBJ2-7 better. The CDR3 length is 14 residues. The germline V gene encodes CDR1 SNHLY and CDR2 FYNNEI. Here the CDR3 reads CTSSEAGRGSEQYF. The CDR3 DNA follows: TGTACCAGCAGTGAAGCAGGCAGGGGATCCGAGCAGTACTTC.

This clonotype was found a few times. The chain couples TRBV7-2 to TRBJ2-1; 9 positions agree with TRBD2. V was clipped by 4 bases and J by 3 bases; unmatched bases: 4. Germline loops: CDR1 SGHTA, CDR2 FQGNSA. CDR3 length: 15 residues. CDR3 sequence reads: CASSSLAGFYNEQFF. Here the CDR3 DNA reads TGTGCCAGCAGCTCCCTAGCGGGGTTCTACAATGAGCAGTTCTTC. The full variable domain, with the rest looked up from reference TRBV7-2 and TRBJ2-1, is GAGVSQSPSNKVTEKGKDVELRCDPISGHTALYWYRQSLGQGLEFLIYFQGNSAPDKSGLPSDRFSAERTGGSVSTLTIQRTQQEDSAVYLCASSSLAGFYNEQFFGPGTRLTVL.

This clonotype was detected a few times. The chain has TRBV30 and TRBJ2-1, with D possibly being TRBD2 (6 bases). CDR1 is GTSNPN, CDR2 SVGIG, per germline (reference sequence). This CDR3 comprises 13 residues. With 0 bases removed from V and 4 bases from J, the gap between germline ends came to 7 bases. As DNA, the CDR3 is TGTGCCTGGAGTGTAGGAGGGTACAATGAGCAGTTCTTC. Translated, it gives CAWSVGGYNEQFF.

This clonotype was recorded a few times. V gene TRBV12-3 or TRBV12-4 combines with J gene TRBJ1-5; TRBD1 aligns across 7 bases. This CDR3 is 16 amino acids long. Germline trimming cut 3 bases from V and 6 bases from J; bases unmatched to any gene: 11. CDR3 nucleotide sequence: TGTGCCAGCAGTTTTGAGGTGACAGGGAGACGTCAGCCCCAGCATTTT. The encoded protein is CASSFEVTGRRQPQHF.

This clonotype was seen a handful of times. J is TRBJ2-5 and V is TRBV28; tentatively, D is TRBD2 (7 bases). This CDR3 spans 15 amino acids. Deletions cut 5 bases from V and 11 bases from J, with 24 bases between. Germline V CDR1 and CDR2: MDHEN, SYDVKM. The CDR3 reads CASSETSGGAWEQYF. CDR3 coding DNA: TGTGCCAGCAGTGAGACTAGTGGGGGGGCATGGGAGCAGTACTTC.

A few counts support this clonotype. The chain recombines TRBV7-8 with TRBJ1-5; D is perhaps TRBD1 (6 bases). Germline loops: CDR1 SGHVS, CDR2 FQNEAQ. The germline V and J ends were trimmed by 4 bases and 3 bases, with 10 bases remaining between them. The CDR3 covers 14 residues. CDR3 in amino acids: CASSWDTYNQPQHF. In DNA, the CDR3 is TGTGCCAGCAGCTGGGACACTTACAATCAGCCCCAGCATTTT.

In its sample, this clonotype was seen a few times. The chain links TRBV7-8 to TRBJ2-1; 9 bases are shared with TRBD1. The J call may be in error: the DNA end matches TRBJ2-7 better. The germline V gene has CDR1 SGHVS and CDR2 FQNEAQ. The CDR3 is 17 residues long. In DNA form, the CDR3 reads TGTGCCAGCAGCTTAGCCGAACAGGGGGCGTCCTACAATGAGCAGTACTTC. This sequence encodes CASSLAEQGASYNEQYF.

The chain recombines TRBV29-1 with TRBJ1-1, with D hard to call. CDR1 and CDR2 (germline): SQVTM, ANQGSEA. Trimming took 6 bases from V and 4 from J, leaving 18 bases between them. There are 14 residues in the CDR3. In DNA form, the CDR3 reads TGCAGCGTGACTCTAGACTTTGGCGCCACTGAAGCTTTCTTT. It codes for CSVTLDFGATEAFF.

In its sample, this clonotype was seen a few times. The chain joins TRBV28 to TRBJ2-7; D might be TRBD2 (6 bases). Germline V gene sequence: CDR1 MDHEN, CDR2 SYDVKM. This CDR3 is built from 19 residues. With 8 bases removed from V and 0 bases from J, the gap between germline ends came to 29 bases. The CDR3 DNA sequence: TGTGCCAGCGGTTCGGAACGAGCCGGGTTCCGGGACTTCTCCTACGAGCAGTACTTC. Its translation is CASGSERAGFRDFSYEQYF.

This clonotype has a handful of counts. The chain uses TRBV7-9 and TRBJ2-3, with a possible D match to TRBD1 (5 bases). Between the trimmed V and J ends, which lost 5 bases and 4 bases, there was a span of 10 bases. This CDR3 contains 13 residues. Germline CDR1 is SEHNR and CDR2 is FQNEAQ (reference sequence). The CDR3 bases are TGTGCCAGCAGCGCCGACAGCGCAGATACGCAGTATTTT. Translating it yields CASSADSADTQYF. The full variable domain, completed using reference TRBV7-9 and TRBJ2-3, is DTGVSQNPRHKITKRGQNVTFRCDPISEHNRLYWYRQTLGQGPEFLTYFQNEAQLEKSRLLSDRFSAERPKGSFSTLEIQRTEQGDSAMYLCASSADSADTQYFGPGTRLTVL.

This clonotype was detected many times. The rearrangement links TRBV7-8 to TRBJ1-4; the D gene is possibly TRBD1 (6 bases). The CDR3 has 15 residues. Germline V CDR1 and CDR2: SGHVS, FQNEAQ. Trimming stripped 0 bases from V and 12 bases from J, with 17 bases between. CDR3 DNA sequence: TGTGCCAGCAGCTTAGCGAAGACCCGGACAGCGGAACTGTTTTTT. Translated, it gives CASSLAKTRTAELFF.

This clonotype was counted ten times or more. V and J are TRBV6-2 or TRBV6-3 and TRBJ2-1; 8 nucleotides align to TRBD1. The CDR3 contains 15 residues. V trimming: 5 bases; J trimming: 4 bases; junction bases outside the gene matches: 7. Germline V gene data show CDR1 as MNHEY and CDR2 as SVGEGT. CDR3 protein: CASSPPGGAYNEQFF. The CDR3 nucleotides are TGTGCCAGCAGTCCACCAGGGGGCGCGTACAATGAGCAGTTCTTC.

In regard to this clonotype: It may be a read error: a sequence one base away is much more abundant. The J gene is TRBJ2-5, the V gene TRBV13, with 8 bases lining up with TRBD2. CDR3 size: 15 residues. V shed 3 bases and J 3 bases; nucleotides not matched to a gene: 6. Germline V lookup: CDR1 PRHDT, CDR2 FYEKMQ (reference sequence). The CDR3 coding sequence is TGTGCCAGCAGCTTCCGACAAGCGGGGGAAGAGACCCAGTACTTC. This sequence encodes CASSFRQAGEETQYF.

The CDR3 DNA sequence: TGTGCCAGCAGCTCCCCTCTGTCGGGGGCCAATCTCTACAATGAGCAGTTCTTC. It specifies CASSSPLSGANLYNEQFF. This chain uses TRBV9 with TRBJ2-1; the D gene could be TRBD1 or TRBD2 (6 bases each). V lost 4 bases to trimming and J lost 3 bases, with 23 bases between them. Looked up from germline, CDR1 is SGDLS and CDR2 is YYNGEE. The CDR3 extends over 18 amino acids. Combining the CDR3 with reference TRBV9 and TRBJ2-1 gives the whole variable domain DSGVTQTPKHLITATGQRVTLRCSPRSGDLSVYWYQQSLDQGLQFLIQYYNGEERAKGNILERFSAQQFPDLHSELNLSSLELGDSALYFCASSSPLSGANLYNEQFFGPGTRLTVL.

V gene TRBV29-1 combines with J gene TRBJ2-5; no reliable D call. Germline CDR1 and CDR2: SQVTM and ANQGSEA. V shed 5 bases and J shed 0 bases, with 7 bases lying between them. CDR3 length equals 12 residues. The CDR3 DNA sequence: TGCAGCGTTCTTGCCCACCAAGAGACCCAGTACTTC. It yields the protein CSVLAHQETQYF. The entire variable domain, with the rest obtained from reference TRBV29-1 and TRBJ2-5, is as follows: SAVISQKPSRDICQRGTSLTIQCQVDSQVTMMFWYRQQPGQSLTLIATANQGSEATYESGFVIDKFPISRPNLTFSTLTVSNMSPEDSSIYLCSVLAHQETQYFGPGTRLLVL.

V and J are TRBV9 and TRBJ1-2; weak D call: TRBD1 (5 bases). Deletions cut 2 bases from V and 6 bases from J, with 20 bases between. CDR1 SGDLS and CDR2 YYNGEE come from the germline V gene. The CDR3 contains 16 residues. The CDR3 region has the DNA TGTGCCAGCAGCGTCGAACCGGGACTGGGCCCGGATGGCTACACCTTC. Translated, it gives CASSVEPGLGPDGYTF. The variable domain in full, with the rest retrieved from reference TRBV9 and TRBJ1-2, is DSGVTQTPKHLITATGQRVTLRCSPRSGDLSVYWYQQSLDQGLQFLIQYYNGEERAKGNILERFSAQQFPDLHSELNLSSLELGDSALYFCASSVEPGLGPDGYTFGSGTRLTVV.

As concerns this clonotype: A much bigger clone sits one base away, suggesting this may be a read error. The chain has TRBV3-1 and TRBJ2-5; 8 bases align to TRBD2. The germline V gene encodes CDR1 LGHDT and CDR2 YNNKEL (reference sequence). CDR3 length: 15 amino acids. V shed 0 bases, J shed 9 bases, and the junction held 9 bases outside the gene matches. The CDR3, as DNA: TGTGCCAGCAGCCAAGACCCCGATTTGCGGGAGGCCCAGTACTTC. Its translation is CASSQDPDLREAQYF.

This clonotype appeared a few times. The rearrangement joins TRBV4-2 to TRBJ1-4; TRBD1 might be the D (5 bases). CDR1 and CDR2 from the germline V gene are LGHNA and YNFKEQ. The ends were cut back, 0 bases at V and 15 bases at J, with 11 bases in the middle. This CDR3 has 12 residues. The CDR3 coding sequence is TGTGCCAGCAGCCAAGAGGGGCCTTCGTTGTTTTTT. Amino acid sequence: CASSQEGPSLFF.

This clonotype was picked up a small number of times. The chain joins TRBV28 to TRBJ2-7, with D perhaps assigned TRBD1 or TRBD2 (5 bases each). The CDR3 covers 11 residues. V gave up 8 bases and J gave up 6 bases, with 11 bases separating them. From germline, CDR1 is MDHEN and CDR2 SYDVKM. CDR3 DNA: TGTGCCAGCGGGACCGCCTGCGAGCAGTACTTC. Protein: CASGTACEQYF.

This clonotype was found a few times. The chain employs TRBV3-1 and TRBJ2-1; 7 bases align to TRBD2. This CDR3 contains 15 residues. V trimming: 4 bases; J trimming: 6 bases; junction bases outside the gene matches: 9. CDR1 and CDR2 from the germline V gene are LGHDT and YNNKEL (reference sequence). The CDR3 DNA is TGTGCCAGCAGCCCGCGAAGCGGGGAAACCAATGAGCAGTTCTTC. Residues: CASSPRSGETNEQFF.

This clonotype occurred a few times. This sequence joins TRBV20-1 and TRBJ2-5, with D perhaps matching TRBD2 (6 bases). Trimming pared 0 bases from V and 4 bases from J, leaving 27 bases between. This CDR3 is built from 19 residues. Germline CDR1 is DFQATT and CDR2 is SNEGSKA (reference sequence). The CDR3 nucleotides read TGCAGTGCTAGAGATAGGCTTGGGCTAGCGATCACCTCCCCAGAGACCCAGTACTTC. It is translated as CSARDRLGLAITSPETQYF.

This clonotype was seen at least ten times. This sequence joins TRBV7-9 and TRBJ1-2, with 7 bases identical to TRBD1. Germline CDR1 reads SEHNR; CDR2 reads FQNEAQ (reference sequence). The CDR3 length is 14 residues. V shed 5 bases and J 6 bases; nucleotides not matched to a gene: 9. The CDR3 sequence is CASSRQGGIDGYTF. The CDR3 region has the DNA TGTGCCAGCAGCCGACAGGGCGGTATCGATGGCTACACCTTC.

This clonotype occurred once. Just one base apart from a much larger clone, this may be a read error. CDR3 DNA sequence: TGCAGCGTATTCTGGGGGCATGGGCAGTTCTTC. This encodes CSVFWGHGQFF. This chain connects TRBV29-1 to TRBJ2-1; a weak D match, TRBD1 (6 bases). Deletions cut 6 bases from V and 12 bases from J, with 15 bases between. From germline, CDR1 is SQVTM and CDR2 ANQGSEA. The CDR3 loop spans 11 amino acids.